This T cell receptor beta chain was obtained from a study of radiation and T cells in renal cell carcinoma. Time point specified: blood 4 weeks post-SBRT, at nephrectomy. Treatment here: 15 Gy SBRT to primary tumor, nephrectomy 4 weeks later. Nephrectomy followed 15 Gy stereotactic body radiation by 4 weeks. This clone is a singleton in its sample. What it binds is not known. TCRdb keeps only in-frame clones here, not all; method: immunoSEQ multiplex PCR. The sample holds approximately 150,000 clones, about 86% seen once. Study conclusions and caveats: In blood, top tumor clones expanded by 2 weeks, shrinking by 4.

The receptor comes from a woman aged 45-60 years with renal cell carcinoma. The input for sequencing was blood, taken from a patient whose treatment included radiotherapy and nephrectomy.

The CDR3 here is CASSQDVTSNQPQHF. The CDR3 nucleotides are TGCGCCAGCAGCCAAGATGTCACGAGCAATCAGCCCCAGCATTTT. The J gene is TRBJ1-5, the V gene TRBV4-1; D unclear. CDR3 size: 15 residues. Trimming took 0 bases from V and 1 from J, leaving 7 bases between them. Germline V lookup: CDR1 MGHRA, CDR2 YSYEKL.